This T cell receptor beta chain stems from a study of shared clonotypes between healthy human individuals (dated by TCRdb to about 2020). Notes on the research overall: A couple of women and a few men aged 18 to 49 years were included in the cohort. Per donor, three plates each were used for CD4 naive and CD4 memory, two for CD8 naive, and one for CD8 memory. To estimate repertoire size and how much clonotype sharing occurs between individuals, the study deeply sequenced the blood TCR repertoires of five or six healthy adults. Libraries were prepared and TCR repertoires were sequenced by different laboratories using diverse techniques, in order to increase sequencing depth and limit assay-specific biases. Per donor, leukapheresis produced somewhere between about 0.9 and 9 billion PBMCs. The paper's findings and limits, for the study overall: Naive subsets generally had larger estimated clonotype richness than memory subsets did. Because the study included only a small number of donors, the genetic and exposure-history diversity represented was limited. When a few donors were compared, the shared fraction of clonotypes was around 5% for naive CD4, over 3% for naive CD8, roughly 2.5% for memory CD4, and less than 0.45% for memory CD8. Sampling was restricted to blood, and TCR repertoires in tissues likely differ from the TCR repertoires found in blood. Higher generation probabilities were observed for clonotypes shared by all four sorted-subset donors than for non-shared clonotypes. Even with the large sequencing depth, rarefaction of the sorted-subset datasets indicated that sequencing was incomplete. Based on pairwise subsampling, the degree of clonotype sharing among donors was expected to be affected by sequencing depth.

The donors were healthy, HIV-negative adults with no recently reported acute infections or vaccinations. Every donor was a Caucasian adult residing in Nashville, Tennessee, USA. CD4+ T cells were enriched by magnetic negative selection; naive cells were then positively selected on CD45RA, and the negative fraction formed the memory subset. Blood was obtained by leukapheresis, after which PBMCs were separated by Ficoll-Histopaque density gradient centrifugation and cryopreserved in liquid nitrogen vapor phase. Analytical flow cytometry was used to check the purity and quantity of each magnetically sorted T cell population. From each sorted fraction, genomic DNA was isolated and quantified by UV absorbance on a Nanodrop 2000c. TCR CDR3 regions were amplified from genomic DNA by multiplex PCR using the deep immunoSEQ assay. Extracted genomic DNA from each cell subset was distributed evenly across all wells of several immunoSEQ 96-well plates, and each plate was treated as a replicate. Each replicate PCR for sorted subsets received roughly 0.2 ug genomic DNA, equal to about 29,000 T cell genomes. The purified libraries were quantified using a Qubit 3.0 fluorometer, sized with a Bioanalyzer 2100, and then quantified again using the KAPA Library Quantification kit. Every immunoSEQ 96-well plate was sequenced on a dedicated single-read 150-cycle Illumina NextSeq 550 flow cell. The study's own analysis went as follows. Because the immunoSEQ output held only junctional sequences and lacked quality scores, the filtering could not match the filtering applied to full-length reads. To assign V/J genes and CDR3, sequences were annotated against IMGT germline references using PyIR, a Python wrapper for IgBLAST v1.9. Any read was removed if the V/J assignment was weak (E-value above 1e-6), the CDR3 was missing, or the read contained stop codons, out-of-frame junctions, or ambiguous translated residues. V3J clonotypes were defined by identical inferred V gene, J gene, and CDR3 amino acid sequence. Percentage overlap between repertoires was calculated by dividing the number of shared unique clonotypes by the size of the smaller repertoire. Repertoire richness was assessed with RTK rarefaction, the Chao1 estimator, and Recon v2.1 estimates of unobserved clonotypes. Generation probabilities were computed with OLGA for all TCRbeta clonotypes obtained by the gDNA method from a few donors. The clones in this table, taken by TCRdb from immuneACCESS, are in-frame only. Not every clone is retained; where verified, under half of the shortfall comes from an unresolved V gene, and the cause of the rest is unknown. The V and J calls and the clone size are those of that table, but D and trimming were determined from the DNA. The sample profile shows roughly 1,500,000 clones; approximately 98.5% of them were found once. Clones ranked in the top ten supply about 0.34% of the sample.

Worth noting for this clone: What this receptor recognizes is not known. Base qualities are missing; no much larger clone stands one base away.

The source material was naive CD4+ T cells sorted from blood. Read against the paper, the sample's cell subset or site label means: CD45RA+ positively selected. This TCR derives from a man aged 30-40 years in good health.

The CDR3 here reads CASSVDPTSGEQFF. The DNA sequence reads TGTGCCAGCAGCGTGGACCCGACTAGCGGTGAGCAGTTCTTC. The chain employs TRBV9 and TRBJ2-1; 9 of the junction bases match TRBD2. Spanning cysteine to phenylalanine, the CDR3 consists of 14 amino acids. The DNA shown is the 42-base CDR3, in frame from base 1. Trimmed from V: 2 bases; trimmed from J: 9 bases; junction bases lacking a gene match: 6. The germline V gene gives CDR1 as SGDLS and CDR2 as YYNGEE. The entire variable domain, with the stretches around the CDR3 drawn from the reference TRBV9 and TRBJ2-1 proteins, is DSGVTQTPKHLITATGQRVTLRCSPRSGDLSVYWYQQSLDQGLQFLIQYYNGEERAKGNILERFSAQQFPDLHSELNLSSLELGDSALYFCASSVDPTSGEQFFGPGTRLTVL.